This TCR beta chain was identified in a study of metastatic and nonmetastatic thyroid tumors. Across the study: Samples came from malignant and benign thyroid patients, and repertoires were compared across blood and tumor or nodule tissue. Points from the study as a whole: The reported finding was significantly higher TCR beta diversity in malignant thyroid tumors relative to benign nodules, in blood and tumor.

Original analysis: A distant-metastasis classifier for papillary thyroid cancer was built using CDR3 differences across clinicopathological groups. TCRdb reanalyzed the PCR reads with MiXCR. These V and J calls rely on TCRdb rather than the paper's analysis. Found here are around 61,000 clones, roughly 30% of them singletons; the top ten hold about a sixth. A word on this clone: The target antigen is unknown.

All patients reached thyroid surgery having received no treatment beforehand. Specimen: blood. This TCR was sampled from a female donor with papillary thyroid cancer or a benign thyroid nodule (not recorded which). Some clones in this sample may be carry-over from other donors' samples.

The CDR3 region is CASSLWFQPQHF. In DNA, the CDR3 is TGTGCCAGCAGTTTATGGTTTCAGCCCCAGCATTTT. The gene calls are TRBV28 and TRBJ1-5; D gene uncertain. The CDR3 consists of 12 residues. In germline, CDR1 is MDHEN, CDR2 SYDVKM. Trimming removed 0 bases from V and 6 bases from J, with 3 bases in between. The complete variable domain, with remaining parts taken from reference TRBV28 and TRBJ1-5, reads DVKVTQSSRYLVKRTGEKVFLECVQDMDHENMFWYRQDPGLGLRLIYFSYDVKMKEKGDIPEGYSVSREKKERFSLILESASTNQTSMYLCASSLWFQPQHFGDGTRLSIL.